This T cell receptor (beta chain) was captured by sequencing in a study of T cell repertoires in cytomegalovirus infection. On the study more broadly: Alongside well-studied HLA-B-restricted CMV epitopes, recently identified HLA-C-restricted CMV epitopes were also used. Indications of both CMV infection and matching HLA type were provided by public TCR beta signatures.

In regard to this clonotype: Antigen unknown.

TCRdb called the reads again in MiXCR, with one record for every CDR3 protein. The sample lists 700,000 to 850,000 distinct CDR3 sequences; 30% to 35% were seen once. CDR3 length: 13 amino acids. The ends lost 7 bases at V and 3 bases at J; junction bases unmatched: 8. Germline V lookup: CDR1 SQVTM, CDR2 ANQGSEA. Study findings and constraints: In two of eight donors, the top clonotype was HLA-C-restricted CMV-specific. Identification of carriers of CMV plus the relevant HLA was achieved through cumulative public TCR beta family frequency.

Sequencing was performed on cultured CD8+ T cells from PBMCs, taken from culture after CMV antigen stimulation. This TCR was sampled from a human donor in good health (CMV status not recorded). Some clones in this sample may be carry-over from other donors' samples. The chain employs TRBV29-1 and TRBJ1-2; 7 nucleotides agree with TRBD1. CDR3 amino acids: CSDGGQEDYGYTF. The CDR3 DNA reads TGCAGCGACGGCGGACAGGAGGACTATGGCTACACCTTC. The entire variable domain, with the rest obtained from reference TRBV29-1 and TRBJ1-2, is as follows: SAVISQKPSRDICQRGTSLTIQCQVDSQVTMMFWYRQQPGQSLTLIATANQGSEATYESGFVIDKFPISRPNLTFSTLTVSNMSPEDSSIYLCSDGGQEDYGYTFGSGTRLTVV.